The rows below give T cell receptor beta chains drawn from one sample of a study of CD8 T cells in ankylosing spondylitis. One entry per CDR3 protein results from TCRdb running MiXCR on the 5' RACE reads. The data contain around 150,000 distinct CDR3 sequences, roughly 30% of them singletons. Input material: synovial fluid, either unsorted or a sorted T cell fraction (not recorded which). All receptors come from a male donor with ankylosing spondylitis. The CDR3 runs from the conserved cysteine through the conserved F or W. The order of the fields is V gene, J gene, clone size, D gene, CDR3 DNA, CDR3 protein. The D gene is left open where the match is weak. Clone sizes are given selectively: once, few, many, or a class where the clone is expanded.

TRBV11-2	TRBJ2-5	NA	NA	TGTGCCAGCATGAGTAGGGTGAGGGAAGAGACCCAGTACTTC	CASMSRVREETQYF
TRBV20-1	TRBJ1-4	NA	NA	TGCAGTGCAAACACACCGGGATCCAATGAAAAACTGTTTTTT	CSANTPGSNEKLFF
TRBV28	TRBJ1-2	many	NA	TGTGCCAGCAGTCGCGGGACTCCGGCTAACTATGGCTACACCTTC	CASSRGTPANYGYTF
TRBV28	TRBJ2-6	NA	NA	TGTGCCAGCTTCGGGGCTGGGGCCAACGTCCTGACTTTC	CASFGAGANVLTF
TRBV5-1	TRBJ2-7	NA	TRBD2	TGCGCCAGCAGCTTTGTCAGCGGGGTCGGCGAGCAGTACTTC	CASSFVSGVGEQYF
TRBV5-1	TRBJ2-7	few	TRBD2	TGCGCCAGCAGCCCTTTATTAGTAGCGGGAGTCGAGCAGTACTTC	CASSPLLVAGVEQYF
TRBV5-1	TRBJ2-1	once	NA	TGCGCCAGCAGCTCCGAGGCCGGCAGGCGGAATGAGCAGTTCTTC	CASSSEAGRRNEQFF
TRBV20-1	TRBJ2-1	NA	TRBD2	TGCAGTGCTAGAAATGGCGGGAGGACGAATGAGCAGTTCTTC	CSARNGGRTNEQFF
TRBV20-1	TRBJ1-1	NA	TRBD1	TGCAGTGCCCGGGACAGGGTTTCCACTGAAGCTTTCTTT	CSARDRVSTEAFF
TRBV5-1	TRBJ1-3	few	TRBD1	TGCGCCAGCAGCTTGTCCGGGACAGCGTCCTACTCTGGAAACACCATATATTTT	CASSLSGTASYSGNTIYF
TRBV10-3	TRBJ2-3	NA	NA	TGTGCCACCGGACTGACAGATACGCAGTATTTT	CATGLTDTQYF
TRBV29-1	TRBJ2-1	NA	TRBD2	TGCAGCGTTGACCGGGGAGCGGGAGGGCGTAATGAGCAGTTCTTC	CSVDRGAGGRNEQFF
TRBV15	TRBJ2-5	once	NA	TGTGCCACCAGCAGAGTAGGGGAGACCCAGTACTTC	CATSRVGETQYF
TRBV7-9	TRBJ2-5	many	TRBD1	TGTGCCAGCAGCACAACAGGGGCGGAAGTGAGAGAGACCCAGTACTTC	CASSTTGAEVRETQYF
TRBV10-2	TRBJ2-1	NA	NA	TGCGCCACCAACAAGCCTACCTACAATGAGCAGTTCTTC	CATNKPTYNEQFF
TRBV20-1	TRBJ2-2	NA	NA	TGCAGTGCTAGCAAGTTCACTGCCACCGGGGAGCTGTTTTTT	CSASKFTATGELFF
TRBV6-2/TRBV6-3	TRBJ2-7	few	TRBD2	TGTGCCAGCAGACGGACTAGCGGGAGTCTCTACGAGCAGTACTTC	CASRRTSGSLYEQYF
TRBV21-1	TRBJ1-5	NA	NA	TGTGCCAGCAGAAGGGGTCAGCCCCAGCATTTT	CASRRGQPQHF
TRBV29-1	TRBJ2-1	NA	TRBD2	TGCAGCGTTGAGGGTAGCGGGGGAGGAACCTTCTTC	CSVEGSGGGTFF
TRBV13	TRBJ2-5	NA	TRBD1	TGTGCCAGCAGCCCCCGGGACAGGGAGTGGGGAGAGACCCAGTACTTC	CASSPRDREWGETQYF
TRBV11-2	TRBJ1-1	NA	NA	TGTGCCAGCAGCAAATTCGCACTGAAGGGACTAGAGGAAGGTGAAGCTTTCTTT	CASSKFALKGLEEGEAFF
TRBV4-1	TRBJ2-5	many	NA	TGCGCCAGCAGCCTTGTGGACTTCCAAGAGACCCAGTACTTC	CASSLVDFQETQYF
TRBV29-1	TRBJ1-2	many	NA	TGCAGCGTTGAGGGTGGGGGGGCGGACTATGGCTACACCTTC	CSVEGGGADYGYTF
TRBV5-4	TRBJ2-1	NA	TRBD2	TGTGCCAGCAGCTTGGCGCTAGCGGGGGGGCAGCGTTACAATGAGCAGTTCTTC	CASSLALAGGQRYNEQFF